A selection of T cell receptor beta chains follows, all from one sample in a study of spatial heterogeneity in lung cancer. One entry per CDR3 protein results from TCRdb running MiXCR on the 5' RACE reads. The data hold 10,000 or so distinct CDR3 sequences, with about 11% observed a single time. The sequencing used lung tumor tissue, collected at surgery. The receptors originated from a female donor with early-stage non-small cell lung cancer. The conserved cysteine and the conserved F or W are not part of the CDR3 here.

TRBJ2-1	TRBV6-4	ASSDSGQGPYNEQF
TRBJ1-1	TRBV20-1	SALRDTGVAEAF
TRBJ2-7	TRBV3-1	ASSEGPIIYEQY
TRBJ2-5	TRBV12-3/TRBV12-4	ASSFVPGGMETQY
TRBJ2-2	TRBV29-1	SINQGGAGELF
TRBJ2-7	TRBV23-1	ASSRGAREVRDEQY
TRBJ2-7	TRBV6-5	ASSYRQGAREQY
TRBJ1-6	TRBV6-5	ASSYGWESPLH
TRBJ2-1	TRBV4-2	ASSQDRSSYNEQF
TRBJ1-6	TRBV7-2	ASSWDRENSPLH
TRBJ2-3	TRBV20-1	SARVPPTDTQY